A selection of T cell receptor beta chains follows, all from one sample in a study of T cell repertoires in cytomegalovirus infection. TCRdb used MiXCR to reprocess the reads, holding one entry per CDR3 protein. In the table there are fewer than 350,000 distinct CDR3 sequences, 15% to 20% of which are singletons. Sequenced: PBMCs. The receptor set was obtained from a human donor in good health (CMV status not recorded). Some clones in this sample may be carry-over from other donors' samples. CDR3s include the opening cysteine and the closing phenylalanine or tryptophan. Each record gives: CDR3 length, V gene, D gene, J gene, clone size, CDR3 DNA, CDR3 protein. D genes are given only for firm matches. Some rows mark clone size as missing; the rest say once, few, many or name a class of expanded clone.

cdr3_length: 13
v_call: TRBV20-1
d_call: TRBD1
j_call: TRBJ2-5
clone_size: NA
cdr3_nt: TGCAGTGCTTCTCGACAGGGACAAGAGACCCAGTACTTC
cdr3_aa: CSASRQGQETQYF

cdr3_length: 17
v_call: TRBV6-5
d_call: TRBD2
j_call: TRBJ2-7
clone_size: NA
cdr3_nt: TGTGCCAGCAGTTACTCGATGTATGGGGGGGTACTATACGAGCAGTACTTC
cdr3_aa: CASSYSMYGGVLYEQYF

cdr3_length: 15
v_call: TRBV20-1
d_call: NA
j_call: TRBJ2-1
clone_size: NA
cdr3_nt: TGCAGTGCTAGAGAAGGGCCCCTCTTTAGGGATGAGCAGTTCTTC
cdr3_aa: CSAREGPLFRDEQFF

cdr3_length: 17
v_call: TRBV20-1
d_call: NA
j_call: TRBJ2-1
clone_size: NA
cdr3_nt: TGCAGTGCTAGAGATTGGATCGCAGCGAGCTCCTACAATGAGCAGTTCTTC
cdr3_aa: CSARDWIAASSYNEQFF

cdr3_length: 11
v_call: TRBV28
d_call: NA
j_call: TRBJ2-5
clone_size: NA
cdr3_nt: TGTGCCATTCATGCCAAAGAGACCCAGTACTTC
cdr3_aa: CAIHAKETQYF

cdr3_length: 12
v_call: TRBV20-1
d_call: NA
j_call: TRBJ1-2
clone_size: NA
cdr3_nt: TGCACCGGCAGACAGACCCTCGGAGGCTACACCTTC
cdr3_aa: CTGRQTLGGYTF

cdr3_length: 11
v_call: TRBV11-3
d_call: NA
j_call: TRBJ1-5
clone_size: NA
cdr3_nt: TGTGCCAGCAGCTTATGGATGACCCAGCATTTT
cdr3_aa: CASSLWMTQHF

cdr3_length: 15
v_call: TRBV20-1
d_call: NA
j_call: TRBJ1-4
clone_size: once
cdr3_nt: TGCAGTGCTCGAGACAGGAAACCTCCCCTAGAAAAACTGTTTTTT
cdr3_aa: CSARDRKPPLEKLFF

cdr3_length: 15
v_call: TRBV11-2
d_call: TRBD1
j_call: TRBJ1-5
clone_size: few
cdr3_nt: TGTGCCAGCAGCTTAGGACAGGGGGGCCATCAGCCCCAGCATTTT
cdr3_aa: CASSLGQGGHQPQHF

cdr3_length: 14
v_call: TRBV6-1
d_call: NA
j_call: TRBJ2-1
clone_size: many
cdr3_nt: TGTGCCAGCAGAATAAGCGGAGGGTGGAATGAGCAGTTCTTC
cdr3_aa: CASRISGGWNEQFF

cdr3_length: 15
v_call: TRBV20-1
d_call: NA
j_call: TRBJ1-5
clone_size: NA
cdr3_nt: TGCAGTGCTGGATCCCAGGGTTGGGGCGGGCAGCCCCAGCATTTT
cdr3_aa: CSAGSQGWGGQPQHF

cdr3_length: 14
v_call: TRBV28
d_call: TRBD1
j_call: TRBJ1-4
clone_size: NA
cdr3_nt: TGTGCCAGCAGCCTCAGGGGGGTGGCTGAAAAACTGTTTTTT
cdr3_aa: CASSLRGVAEKLFF

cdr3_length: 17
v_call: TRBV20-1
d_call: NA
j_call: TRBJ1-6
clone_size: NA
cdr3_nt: TGCAGTGCTCCTGCCATAAAAAATACAGGGTCGCTCGGACCCCTCCACTTT
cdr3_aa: CSAPAIKNTGSLGPLHF

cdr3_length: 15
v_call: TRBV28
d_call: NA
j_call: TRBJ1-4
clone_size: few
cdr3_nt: TGTGCCAGCAGTTTGAATATTGCAGGGACTGAAAAACTGTTTTTT
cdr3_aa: CASSLNIAGTEKLFF

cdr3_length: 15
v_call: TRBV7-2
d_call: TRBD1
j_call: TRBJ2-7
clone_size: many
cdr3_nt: TGTGCCAGCAGCGACAGGGGGACGAGAACCTACGAGCAGTACTTC
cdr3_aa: CASSDRGTRTYEQYF

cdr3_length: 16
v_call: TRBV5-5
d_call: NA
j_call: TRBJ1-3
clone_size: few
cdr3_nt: TGTGCCAGCAGCTTGACAGCATCGAGGTCCGGAAACACCATATATTTT
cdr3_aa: CASSLTASRSGNTIYF

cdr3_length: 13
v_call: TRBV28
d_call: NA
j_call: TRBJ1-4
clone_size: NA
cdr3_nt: TGTGCCAGCAACTCAAGGCCCTATGAAAAACTGTTTTTT
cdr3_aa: CASNSRPYEKLFF

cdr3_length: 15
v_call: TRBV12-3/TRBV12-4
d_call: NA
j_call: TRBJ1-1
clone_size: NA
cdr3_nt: TGTGCCAGCAGTTTAGGCCAGGGTAGATACACTGAAGCTTTCTTT
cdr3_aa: CASSLGQGRYTEAFF

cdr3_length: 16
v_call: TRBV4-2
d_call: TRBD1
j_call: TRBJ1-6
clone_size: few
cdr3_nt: TGTGCCAGCAGCCAAGCACAGGGGTCCTATAATTCACCCCTCCACTTT
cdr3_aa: CASSQAQGSYNSPLHF

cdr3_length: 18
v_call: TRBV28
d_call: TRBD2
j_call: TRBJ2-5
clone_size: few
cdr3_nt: TGTGCCAGCAGTCCTCGCTTCGGGCTAGCGGGCAGCAGGGAGACCCAGTACTTC
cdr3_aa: CASSPRFGLAGSRETQYF

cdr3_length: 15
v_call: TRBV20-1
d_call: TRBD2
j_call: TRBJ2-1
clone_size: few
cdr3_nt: TGCAGTGCCAATCAACCCGGCGGGGGGCGAATTGAGCAGTTCTTC
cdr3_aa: CSANQPGGGRIEQFF

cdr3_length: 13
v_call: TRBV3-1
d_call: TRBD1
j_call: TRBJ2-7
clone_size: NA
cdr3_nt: TGTGCCAGCAGCCACCTCGGGACAGGGGAGAAGTACTTC
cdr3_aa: CASSHLGTGEKYF

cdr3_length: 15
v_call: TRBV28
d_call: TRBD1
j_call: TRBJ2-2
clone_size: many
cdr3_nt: TGTGCCAGCAGTCCAGGGGGAATCAACACCGGGGAGCTGTTTTTT
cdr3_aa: CASSPGGINTGELFF

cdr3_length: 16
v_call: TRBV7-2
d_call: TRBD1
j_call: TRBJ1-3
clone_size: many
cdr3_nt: TGTGCCAGCAGCCGGGACAGCGAAAGCTCTGGAAACACCATATATTTT
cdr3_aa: CASSRDSESSGNTIYF

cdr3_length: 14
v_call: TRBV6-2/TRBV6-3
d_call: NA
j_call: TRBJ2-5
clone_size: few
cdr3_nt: TGTGCCAGCAGTTATAGGCAGATACTCGAGACCCAGTACTTC
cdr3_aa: CASSYRQILETQYF

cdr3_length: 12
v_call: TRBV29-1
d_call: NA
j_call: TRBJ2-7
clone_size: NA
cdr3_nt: TGCAGCGTTGAAGAAAACAGGGATTTGCAGTACTTC
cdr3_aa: CSVEENRDLQYF

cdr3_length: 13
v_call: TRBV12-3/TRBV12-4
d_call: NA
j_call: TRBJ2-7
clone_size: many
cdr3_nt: TGTGCCAGCAGGGTTCAGGGTACCTACGAGCAGTACTTC
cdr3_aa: CASRVQGTYEQYF

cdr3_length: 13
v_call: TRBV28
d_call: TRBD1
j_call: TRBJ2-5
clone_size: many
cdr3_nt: TGTGCCAGCAGTGGACAGGGGGAAGAGACCCAGTACTTC
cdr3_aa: CASSGQGEETQYF

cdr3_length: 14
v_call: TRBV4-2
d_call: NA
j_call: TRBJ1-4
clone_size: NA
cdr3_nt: TGTGCCAGCAGCCAAGACAGGGCGGGGGAAAAACTGTTTTTT
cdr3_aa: CASSQDRAGEKLFF

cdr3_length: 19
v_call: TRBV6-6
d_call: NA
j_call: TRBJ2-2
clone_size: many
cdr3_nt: TGTGCCAGCAGTTACTCGCCCTTCACACATATCGCGAACACCGGGGAGCTGTTTTTT
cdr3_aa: CASSYSPFTHIANTGELFF

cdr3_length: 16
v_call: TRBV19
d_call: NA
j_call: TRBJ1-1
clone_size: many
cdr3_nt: TGTGCCAGTAGTCGTACAGGGACTAACATGAACACTGAAGCTTTCTTT
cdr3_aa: CASSRTGTNMNTEAFF

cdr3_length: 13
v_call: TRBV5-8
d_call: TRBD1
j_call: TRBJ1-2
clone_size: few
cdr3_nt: TGTGCCAGCAGCTTGTGGACAGGGGTTGGCTACACCTTC
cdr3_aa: CASSLWTGVGYTF

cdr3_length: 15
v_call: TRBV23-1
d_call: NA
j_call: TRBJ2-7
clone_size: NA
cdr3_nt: TGCGCCAGCAGGTTATGGGGGGCCCTTTACGACGAGCAGTACTTC
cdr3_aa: CASRLWGALYDEQYF

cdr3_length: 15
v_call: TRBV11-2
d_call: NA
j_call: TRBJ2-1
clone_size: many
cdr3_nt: TGTGCCAGCAGCTTAGATTTGAGGTCCTACAATGAGCAGTTCTTC
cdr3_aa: CASSLDLRSYNEQFF

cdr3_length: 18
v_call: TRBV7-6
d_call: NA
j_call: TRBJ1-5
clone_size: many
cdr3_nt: TGTGCCAGCAGCTTAGAAGGGGCTCCCGGTGGGAGCAATCAGCCCCAGCATTTT
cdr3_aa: CASSLEGAPGGSNQPQHF

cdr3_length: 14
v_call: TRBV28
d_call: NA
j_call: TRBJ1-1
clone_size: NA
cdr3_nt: TGTGCCAGCAGTTTATTGGTGAGGAACACTGAAGCTTTCTTT
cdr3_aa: CASSLLVRNTEAFF

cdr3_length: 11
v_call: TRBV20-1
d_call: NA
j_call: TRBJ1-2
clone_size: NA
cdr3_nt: TGCAGTGCTGGCCGACAGGATGGCTACACCTTC
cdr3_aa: CSAGRQDGYTF

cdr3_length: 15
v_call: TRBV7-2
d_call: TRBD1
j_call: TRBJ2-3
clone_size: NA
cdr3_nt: TGTGCCAGCACCCACCGGACAGGGGGCACAGATACGCAGTATTTT
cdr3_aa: CASTHRTGGTDTQYF

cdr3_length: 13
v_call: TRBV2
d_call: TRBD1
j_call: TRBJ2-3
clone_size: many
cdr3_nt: TGTGCCAGCAGAGACAGGGGACAGGATACGCAGTATTTT
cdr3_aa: CASRDRGQDTQYF

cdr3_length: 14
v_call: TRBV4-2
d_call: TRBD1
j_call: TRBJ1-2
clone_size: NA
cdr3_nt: TGTGCCAGCAGCGCCACGGACAGGGGTTCAGGCTACACCTTC
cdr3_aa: CASSATDRGSGYTF

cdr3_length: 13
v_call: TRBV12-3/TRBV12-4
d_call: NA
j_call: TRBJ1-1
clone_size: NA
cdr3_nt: TGTGCCAGCAGTTTAGGCGGGCGCGAGTCGTCTTTCTTT
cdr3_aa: CASSLGGRESSFF

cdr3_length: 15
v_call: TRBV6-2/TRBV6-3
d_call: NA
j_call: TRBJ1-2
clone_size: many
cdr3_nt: TGTGCCAGCAGTTTAACCGCAGTTATCAACTATGGCTACACCTTC
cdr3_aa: CASSLTAVINYGYTF

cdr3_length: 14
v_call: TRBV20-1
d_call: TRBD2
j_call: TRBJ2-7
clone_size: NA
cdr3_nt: TGCAGTGCGGCCGGACTAGCGGGGCTCGGCGAGCAGTACTTC
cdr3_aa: CSAAGLAGLGEQYF

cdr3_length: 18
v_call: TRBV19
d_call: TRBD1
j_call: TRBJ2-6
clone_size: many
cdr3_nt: TGTGCCAGTAGTACAGGGACAGGGGACGTCTCTGGGGCCAACGTCCTGACTTTC
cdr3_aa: CASSTGTGDVSGANVLTF

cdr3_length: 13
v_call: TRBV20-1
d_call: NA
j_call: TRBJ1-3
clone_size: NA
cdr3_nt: TGCAGTGCTAGAGACAGGGCTGGAAACACCATATATTTT
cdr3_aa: CSARDRAGNTIYF

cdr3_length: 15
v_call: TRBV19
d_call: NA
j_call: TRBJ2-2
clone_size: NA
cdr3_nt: TGTGCCAGTAGTATCGGACACACGAACACCGGGGAGCTGTTTTTT
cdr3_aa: CASSIGHTNTGELFF

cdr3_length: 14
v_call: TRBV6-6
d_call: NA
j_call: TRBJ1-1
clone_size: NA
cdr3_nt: TGTGCCAGCAGTTACTCTGGGGGTGGAACTGAAGCTGTCTTT
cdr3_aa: CASSYSGGGTEAVF

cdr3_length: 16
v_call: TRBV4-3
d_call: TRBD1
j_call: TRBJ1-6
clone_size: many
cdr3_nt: TGCGCCAGCAGCCAAGATCCCTACAGGGGAAATTCACCCCTCCACTTT
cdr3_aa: CASSQDPYRGNSPLHF

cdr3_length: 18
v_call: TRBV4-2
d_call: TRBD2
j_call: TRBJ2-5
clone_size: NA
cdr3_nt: TGTGCCAGCAGCCAAACAGCCTACACGACTAGCGGAAAAGAGACCCAGTACTTC
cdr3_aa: CASSQTAYTTSGKETQYF